The 8 T cell receptor beta chains below were found in one sample sequenced in a study. TCRdb re-analysed the 5' RACE reads in MiXCR, keeping a single row per CDR3 protein. The sample has roughly 40,000 distinct CDR3 sequences; under 20% are singletons. The sample consisted of naive CD4+ T cells sorted from a lymph node. Noted subset: naive CD4+ T cells, CD4+CD45RA+CD25-. These receptors were obtained from a female donor with breast cancer.

This clonotype was seen more than once but under ten times. CDR3: CASSFTVSYEQYF. For the CDR3, the DNA is TGTGCCAGCAGCTTCACGGTATCTTACGAGCAGTACTTC. V is TRBV11-1 and J is TRBJ2-7; D unresolved. The V and J ends lost 3 bases and 4 bases respectively, with 10 bases between them. The germline V gene encodes CDR1 SGHAT and CDR2 FQDESV (reference sequence). This CDR3 comprises 13 residues.

This clonotype has at least ten counts. The chain carries TRBV20-1 and TRBJ2-2; weak D call: TRBD1 (5 bases). The CDR3 extends over 13 amino acids. The germline V gene encodes CDR1 DFQATT and CDR2 SNEGSKA (reference sequence). V was clipped by 0 bases and J by 6 bases, with 8 bases between them. CDR3 in DNA: TGCAGTGCTAGAGATTTGGGGCCCGGGGAGCTGTTTTTT. This codes for CSARDLGPGELFF.

CDR3 DNA: TGTGCCAGCAGCTTATGGACTAGCGTCACAGATACGCAGTATTTT. Its protein is CASSLWTSVTDTQYF. The chain combines TRBV12-3 or TRBV12-4 with TRBJ2-3; TRBD2 aligns across 9 bases. The V and J ends lost 6 bases and 2 bases, in that order; junction bases with no gene match: 6. CDR3 length: 15 amino acids.

At least ten counts were recorded for this clonotype. The V and J genes are TRBV6-2 or TRBV6-3 and TRBJ2-6, with TRBD2 matching 9 bases. In germline, CDR1 is MNHEY, CDR2 SVGEGT. CDR3 length equals 20 residues. J lost 3 bases, V lost 2 bases, and 14 bases had no gene match. The CDR3 DNA reads as TGTGCCAGCAGTTACGATTTTCGAGTAGCGGGAGCGATTGGGGCCAACGTCCTGACTTTC. It encodes CASSYDFRVAGAIGANVLTF.

Ten or more counts support this clonotype. In DNA, the CDR3 is TGCGCCAGCAGCCTGGGCAGGGGGGGCACTGAAGCTTTCTTT. Translation gives CASSLGRGGTEAFF. The V and J genes are TRBV5-1 and TRBJ1-1, with 7 bases that match TRBD1. Trimming cost V 4 bases and J 4 bases; bases outside gene matches: 7. This CDR3 is built from 14 residues. Germline V gene lookup returns CDR1 SGHRS and CDR2 YFSETQ. The full variable domain, in which reference TRBV5-1 and TRBJ1-1 provide the parts outside the CDR3, is KAGVTQTPRYLIKTRGQQVTLSCSPISGHRSVSWYQQTPGQGLQFLFEYFSETQRNKGNFPGRFSGRQFSNSRSEMNVSTLELGDSALYLCASSLGRGGTEAFFGQGTRLTVV.

The rearrangement links TRBV7-2 to TRBJ2-7, with a possible D match to TRBD2 (6 bases). The V gene lost 2 bases and the J gene lost 4 bases, with 9 bases spanning the gap. CDR1 and CDR2 from the germline V gene are SGHTA and FQGNSA. CDR3 length: 13 residues. CDR3 region: CASSLWRGYEQYF. DNA of the CDR3: TGTGCCAGCAGCTTATGGAGGGGATACGAGCAGTACTTC.

This clonotype was observed a handful of times. This chain uses TRBV11-1 with TRBJ1-1; no clear D. The germline gives CDR1 SGHAT, CDR2 FQDESV (reference sequence). CDR3 length: 14 amino acids. V gave up 2 bases and J gave up 1 base, with 8 bases separating them. CDR3 loop: CASSLRFANTEAFF. The CDR3 nucleotides are TGTGCCAGCAGCTTAAGGTTCGCGAACACTGAAGCTTTCTTT.

At least ten counts were recorded for this clonotype. The chain carries TRBV18 and TRBJ1-1; D gene uncertain. Trimming removed 3 bases from V and 7 bases from J, with 9 bases in between. This CDR3 is built from 12 residues. In germline, CDR1 is KGHSH, CDR2 LQKENI. CDR3 amino acids: CASSPVQNEAFF. The DNA for the CDR3 is TGTGCCAGCTCACCGGTACAGAATGAAGCTTTCTTT.